Presented here are 7 T cell receptor beta chains from one specimen sequenced in a study of shared clonotypes between healthy human individuals. Positive CCR7 selection of CD45RO-negative cells yielded the naive CD8 cells, and terminally differentiated effector memory CD45RA+ cells were excluded. The method was immunoSEQ multiplex PCR; TCRdb's version includes in-frame clones alone and lacks a portion of them. Of millions of clones in the sample, roughly 94% are singletons; the top ten hold approximately 1.2%. Sequencing used naive CD8+ T cells sorted from blood. These receptors were taken from a man aged 18 to 30 in good health.

The chain has TRBV6-1 and TRBJ2-7; possible D gene TRBD2, 6 bases. V gave up 6 bases and J gave up 2 bases, with 14 bases separating them. The CDR3 runs 14 residues. Germline V gene data show CDR1 as MNHNS and CDR2 as SASEGT. The CDR3 here is CASSGGLLPYEQYF. CDR3 DNA sequence: TGTGCCAGCAGCGGGGGACTCCTGCCCTACGAGCAGTACTTC.

This clone was seen only once. The genes are TRBV4-2 and TRBJ1-3, with D perhaps matching TRBD1 (5 bases). CDR1 and CDR2 (germline): LGHNA, YNFKEQ. Trimming took off 4 bases at V and 0 bases at J, with 13 bases between the two ends. CDR3 length equals 16 residues. As DNA, the CDR3 is TGTGCCAGCAGCCTCCCGGGACCGAGCTCTGGAAACACCATATATTTT. Its translation: CASSLPGPSSGNTIYF.

The rearrangement links TRBV19 to TRBJ2-2; 8 positions agree with TRBD1. From germline, CDR1 is LNHDA and CDR2 SQIVND (reference sequence). After removal of 10 bases from V and 0 bases from J, the junction contained 4 bases not matched to a gene. This CDR3 is 14 amino acids long. The CDR3: CATKGQANTGELFF. The CDR3, as DNA: TGTGCCACCAAGGGACAGGCGAACACCGGGGAGCTGTTTTTT.

V is TRBV27 and J is TRBJ2-7; D possibly uses TRBD1 or TRBD2 (5 bases each). Trimming removed 0 bases at V and 2 bases at J, with 11 bases between. Per the germline V gene, CDR1 is MNHEY and CDR2 is SMNVEV (reference sequence). The CDR3 covers 15 residues. CDR3 loop: CASSLSWDGAYEQYF. Written as DNA, the CDR3 is TGTGCCAGCAGTTTATCGTGGGACGGAGCCTACGAGCAGTACTTC.

The chain carries TRBV2 and TRBJ1-5, with TRBD1 matching 7 bases. Trimming took 5 bases from V and 6 from J; bases not matched to a gene: 10. CDR3 length equals 15 residues. Per germline, CDR1 SNHLY and CDR2 FYNNEI. The CDR3 loop reads CASSIGQGGGQPQHF. The DNA for the CDR3 is TGTGCCAGCAGTATAGGCCAGGGGGGAGGTCAGCCCCAGCATTTT.

The gene calls are TRBV7-6 and TRBJ1-3, with 12 bases matching TRBD1. The CDR3 is made up of 15 amino acids. The V gene's germline CDR1 is SGHVS and CDR2 FNYEAQ. V was clipped by 4 bases and J by 4 bases; unmatched bases: 2. CDR3 residues: CASSYGTGGGNTIYF. The CDR3 DNA follows: TGTGCCAGCAGCTACGGGACAGGGGGCGGAAACACCATATATTTT. The full variable domain, completed using reference TRBV7-6 and TRBJ1-3, is GAGVSQSPRYKVTKRGQDVALRCDPISGHVSLYWYRQALGQGPEFLTYFNYEAQQDKSGLPNDRFSAERPEGSISTLTIQRTEQRDSAMYRCASSYGTGGGNTIYFGEGSWLTVV.

This sequence joins TRBV6-5 and TRBJ1-5, with no clear D. Trimming took off 6 bases at V and 1 base at J, with 10 bases between the two ends. This CDR3 contains 14 residues. Germline V gene lookup returns CDR1 MNHEY and CDR2 SVGAGI. The CDR3 bases are TGTGCCAGCAGACCGGTGCTGAGCAATCAGCCCCAGCATTTT. It yields the protein CASRPVLSNQPQHF.